This T cell receptor beta chain stems from a study of vaccination effects on CD4 cells after COVID-19. Study-level findings and limits: Few convalescent patients, and no early post-infection timepoints, were available to the study.

Assay: immunoSEQ multiplex PCR; the TCRdb copy retains only in-frame clones and omits some. The table has roughly 45,000 clones, under 80% seen once; the top ten hold under 35%. As regards this clone: The target antigen is unknown.

The CDR3 runs 15 residues. V gave up 3 bases and J gave up 7 bases, with 16 bases separating them. The germline V gene has CDR1 LGHNA and CDR2 YSLEER. Before sequencing, viral peptide pools were used by the ViraFEST assay to expand antigen-specific CD4+ T cells. It was after 10 days of culture that CD4+ T cells were isolated. By PCR, the person was confirmed to have had SARS-CoV-2 infection between March and December 2020. The TCR comes from a human donor who had a prior SARS-CoV-2 infection. The chain employs TRBV4-3 and TRBJ2-1; maybe TRBD1 (6 bases). The sequenced sample was CD4+ T cells from PBMCs cultured with a peptide pool, obtained before COVID-19 vaccination. CDR3 region: CASSHDGAGENEQFF. The CDR3, as DNA: TGCGCCAGCAGCCATGATGGGGCAGGGGAGAATGAGCAGTTCTTC.